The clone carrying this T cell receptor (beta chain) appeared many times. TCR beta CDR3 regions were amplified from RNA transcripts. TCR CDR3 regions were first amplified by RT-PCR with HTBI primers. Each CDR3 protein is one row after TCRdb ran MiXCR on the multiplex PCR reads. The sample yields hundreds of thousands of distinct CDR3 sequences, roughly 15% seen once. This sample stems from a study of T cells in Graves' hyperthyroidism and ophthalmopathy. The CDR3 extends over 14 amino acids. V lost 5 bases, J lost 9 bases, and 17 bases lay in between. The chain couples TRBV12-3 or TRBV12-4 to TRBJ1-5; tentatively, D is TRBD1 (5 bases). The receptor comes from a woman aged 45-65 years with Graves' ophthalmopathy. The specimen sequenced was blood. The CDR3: CASSRGDGGRPQHF. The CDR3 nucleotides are TGTGCCAGCAGTCGTGGGGACGGGGGGAGGCCCCAGCATTTT.